The sequence of this T cell receptor beta chain was determined in a study of T cells in Graves' hyperthyroidism and ophthalmopathy. Pregnant or lactating patients were excluded, as were those with uncontrolled infection or other autoimmune disease. Notes on the study in general: Blood also contained most expanded thyroid clonotypes above 0.001. Ophthalmopathy and stable hyperthyroidism were separated by a 13 V-J model.

The CDR3 runs to 14 residues. Trimming took 6 bases from V and 4 from J; bases not matched to a gene: 9. The germline CDR1 and CDR2 sequences are DFQATT and SNEGSKA (reference sequence). Comment on this clonotype: The antigen is not known.

The source material, RNA transcripts, was used to amplify TCR beta CDR3 regions. In the first-round RT-PCR of the TCR CDR3, the HTBI primer set was used. TCRdb independently ran MiXCR on the multiplex PCR reads; one entry per CDR3 protein. The sample shows 650,000 to 800,000 distinct CDR3 sequences, less than 45% of them seen only once. This chain joins TRBV20-1 and TRBJ1-5; 7 nucleotides line up with TRBD1. This clonotype was obtained from an adult man with Graves' disease, either hyperthyroidism or ophthalmopathy (not recorded which). Sequencing input: peripheral blood or thyroid tissue (not recorded which). CDR3: CSARPRGANQPQHF. CDR3 nucleotide sequence: TGCAGTGCACGACCCAGGGGGGCAAATCAGCCCCAGCATTTT.